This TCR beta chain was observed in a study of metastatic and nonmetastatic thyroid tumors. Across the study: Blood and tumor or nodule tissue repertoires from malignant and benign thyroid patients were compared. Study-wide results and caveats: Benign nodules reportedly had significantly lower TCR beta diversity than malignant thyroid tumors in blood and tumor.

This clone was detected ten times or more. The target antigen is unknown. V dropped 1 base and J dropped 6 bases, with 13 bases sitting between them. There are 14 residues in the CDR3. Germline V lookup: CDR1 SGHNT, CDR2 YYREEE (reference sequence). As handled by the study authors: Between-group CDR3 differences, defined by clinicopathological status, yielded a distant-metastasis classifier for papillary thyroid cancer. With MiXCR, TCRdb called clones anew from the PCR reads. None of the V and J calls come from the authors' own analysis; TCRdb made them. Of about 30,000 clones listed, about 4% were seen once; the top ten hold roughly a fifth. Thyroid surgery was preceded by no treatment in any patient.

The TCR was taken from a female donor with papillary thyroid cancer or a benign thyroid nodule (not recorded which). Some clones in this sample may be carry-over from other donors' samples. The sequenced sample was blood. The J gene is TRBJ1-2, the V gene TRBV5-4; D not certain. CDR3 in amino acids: CASSLTWARDGYTF. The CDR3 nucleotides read TGTGCCAGCAGCTTGACTTGGGCTCGGGATGGCTACACCTTC. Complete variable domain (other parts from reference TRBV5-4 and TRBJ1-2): ETGVTQSPTHLIKTRGQQVTLRCSSQSGHNTVSWYQQALGQGPQFIFQYYREEENGRGNFPPRFSGLQFPNYSSELNVNALELDDSALYLCASSLTWARDGYTFGSGTRLTVV.